This TCR beta chain was retrieved from a study of CD8 T cells in Susac syndrome (dated by TCRdb to between 2017 and 2020). General notes on the study: Repertoire sequencing was used to test whether CD8+ T cell activation and differentiation in Susac syndrome was antigen driven. Study-wide findings and limitations: The TCR sequencing and HLA analysis was acknowledged to have included a relatively small number of individuals.

The cysteine opens and the phenylalanine closes a CDR3 of 11 amino acids. Kept here is only the CDR3 DNA, which spans 33 bases and is read in frame from base 1. Here V drops 6 bases and J drops 10 bases, and the junction holds 5 bases not matched to any gene. The germline V gene yields SQVTM for CDR1 and ANQGSEA for CDR2. High-throughput TCR beta sequencing profiled peripheral blood CD8+ and CD4+ T cells from healthy donors, Susac syndrome patients and multiple sclerosis patients. Treatment-naive patients with stable or active relapsing-remitting disease fulfilling revised McDonald criteria were used as multiple sclerosis controls. Bulk CD8+ and CD4+ T cells were purified by magnetic negative isolation, while CD8+ TEMRA cells were enriched using FACS. Blood was collected in EDTA tubes and processed within 24 hours, with PBMCs isolated through density gradient centrifugation. PBMCs intended for TCR sequencing were cryopreserved in liquid nitrogen and were subsequently thawed in a 37 degrees C water bath. The sorted or isolated CD4+, CD8+ and CD8+ TEMRA cells reached a purity of at least 90%.

On this clonotype: Its antigen is not yet known. Within one base of it there is no much larger clone, and no base qualities were kept.

RNA was extracted with the RNeasy kit and about 0.5 to 1 ug was reverse transcribed using random hexamers. The immunoSEQ multiplex PCR assay, covering 54 Vbeta and 13 Jbeta segments, was used to amplify TCR beta CDR3 regions. Bias from PCR amplification was corrected by using a synthetic template baseline for primer optimization and for computational correction. Under the source paper's analysis protocol: Reads were assigned to V, D and J genes according to IMGT and analyzed in immunoSEQ Analyzer, with only productive sequences retained. Clonality was calculated as one minus the Shannon entropy normalized by log2 of the number of productive unique sequences. For each patient and control, public and private clones were evaluated within the 100 most prevalent clones. Susac-specific clones were defined as absent from healthy and MS cohorts, 1052 published viral clones and other ImmuneACCESS disease sequences. TCRdb's own reprocessing of the public reads used fastp at Q25 and MiXCR and kept productive beta chains. Rows matching on CDR3 protein sequence are summarized as one entry with the most common DNA and genes. The V and J calls and clone size are TCRdb's, not the authors'. The sample table contains about 150,000 distinct CDR3 sequences; only one count was recorded for approximately 94% of them. The ten most abundant clones make up 0.09% to 0.1% of the sample.

The source is a human donor with multiple sclerosis. Sequenced input: CD4+ T cells from PBMCs. The receptor chain draws on TRBV29-1 and TRBJ2-3; 9 bases in the middle match TRBD1. The CDR3 protein: CSVPRDRAQYF. The base sequence is TGCAGCGTCCCCCGGGACAGGGCGCAGTATTTT.